This T cell receptor beta chain was sequenced in a study of blood T cell repertoires in COVID-19. Overall study context: PBMCs, B-cell-depleted T cells, or T cells were the source of the cDNA or gDNA that made up the material.

Per the original data handling: Estimation of nucleated cell counts was performed using reference gene primer amplification. Sequenced by immunoSEQ multiplex PCR; TCRdb stores in-frame clones only, minus some. That table supplies the V and J calls and clone size; D and trimming were determined from the DNA. The sample contains about 45,000 clones, around 92% of which appear only once. This CDR3 comprises 14 residues. With V trimmed by 3 bases and J by 10 bases, 7 bases remained unmatched. Looked up from germline, CDR1 is SGHRS and CDR2 is YFSETQ. This receptor was obtained from a human donor in a cohort sampled during active COVID-19. The rearrangement uses TRBV5-1 and TRBJ2-1, with TRBD1 identical over 10 bases. Input material: peripheral blood. In DNA, the CDR3 is TGCGCCAGCAGCTGGGACAGGGGTTCGGCCGAGCAGTTCTTC. As protein: CASSWDRGSAEQFF.